One and the same sample provided the 14 T cell receptor beta chains below, sequenced in a study of response to subunit inactivated influenza vaccine. TCRdb re-called the RT-PCR reads through MiXCR, storing one row per CDR3 protein. The table records around 200,000 distinct CDR3 sequences, 14% of them present only once. Material: CD8+ T cells sorted from PBMCs, obtained less than 6 days after vaccination. The receptors derive from a man between 45 and 60 years old who received an inactivated influenza vaccine.

The sample holds a few counts of this clonotype. The genes are TRBV4-1 and TRBJ2-1; 13 nucleotides align to TRBD2. Germline V gene lookup returns CDR1 MGHRA and CDR2 YSYEKL. V dropped 4 bases and J dropped 9; count of bases not matched to a gene: 6. This CDR3 region has 15 residues. DNA of the CDR3: TGCGCCAGCAGCCGGACTAGCGGGGGCGGGAGTGAGCAGTTCTTC. Amino acid sequence: CASSRTSGGGSEQFF.

V and J are TRBV3-1 and TRBJ1-4, with 7 positions matching TRBD1. In germline, CDR1 is LGHDT, CDR2 YNNKEL (reference sequence). This CDR3 spans 15 amino acids. The J segment lost 4 bases and the V segment lost 2 bases, leaving 4 bases of the junction unmatched. CDR3: CASSQLRDSNEKLFF. In DNA, the CDR3 is TGTGCCAGCAGCCAACTCCGGGACAGTAATGAAAAACTGTTTTTT.

This clonotype showed up just a few times. The V and J genes are TRBV9 and TRBJ2-2, with D perhaps matching TRBD1 or TRBD2 (5 bases each). CDR3 length: 15 amino acids. Germline CDR1 is SGDLS and CDR2 is YYNGEE. Trimming stripped 2 bases from V and 4 bases from J, with 12 bases between. CDR3 protein: CASSVGDRVTGELFF. The CDR3 DNA reads as TGTGCCAGCAGCGTGGGGGATCGAGTCACCGGGGAGCTGTTTTTT.

The chain is built from TRBV29-1 and TRBJ1-1, with D possibly TRBD1 on 5 matching bases. The V gene lost 3 bases and the J gene lost 4 bases, with 9 bases spanning the gap. Germline assignment: CDR1 SQVTM and CDR2 ANQGSEA. This CDR3 is 12 amino acids long. The CDR3, as DNA: TGCAGCGTTGAGGGGGTGGGCACTGAAGCTTTCTTT. It translates to CSVEGVGTEAFF.

This clonotype was counted at least ten times. One junction end does not reproduce the germline sequence, and a read error may be involved. The chain recombines TRBV12-3 or TRBV12-4 with TRBJ1-3; D is unresolved. The CDR3 consists of 12 residues. CDR3 loop: CASRLGGNTIYF. The CDR3 DNA is TGTGCCAGCAGATTAGGTGGAAACACCATATATTTT.

This clonotype was observed at least ten times. This chain joins TRBV12-3 or TRBV12-4 and TRBJ2-5; D possibly corresponds to TRBD1 (6 bases). V was pared by 4 bases and J by 0 bases, with 15 bases between. CDR3 length equals 16 residues. The CDR3 bases are TGTGCCAGCAGTTCCCCCACCCGGGACAACCAAGAGACCCAGTACTTC. Translated: CASSSPTRDNQETQYF.

This clonotype was seen a handful of times. The gene calls are TRBV4-2 and TRBJ2-3; D gene uncertain. The V end lost 0 bases, the J end lost 6 bases, and 7 bases lay between the germline ends. The CDR3 sequence is 13 residues long. The germline CDR1 and CDR2 sequences are LGHNA and YNFKEQ. The CDR3 spells CASSQEGRDTQYF. The CDR3 DNA sequence: TGTGCCAGCAGCCAAGAAGGCCGGGATACGCAGTATTTT.

This clonotype appeared a few times. The V call is TRBV6-6, the J call TRBJ2-5; D gene unclear. Germline assignment: CDR1 MNHNY and CDR2 SVGAGI (reference sequence). The CDR3 is 12 residues long. Trimming cost V 8 bases and J 2 bases, with 9 bases left between them. The CDR3 bases are TGTGCCAGCGGAGAGAGTCAAGAGACCCAGTACTTC. Translated, it gives CASGESQETQYF.

There are a few counts of this clonotype. This sequence joins TRBV7-3 and TRBJ1-1; a possible D gene is TRBD1 (5 bases). There are 13 residues in the CDR3. Germline V lookup: CDR1 SGHTA, CDR2 FQGTGA. Between the trimmed V and J ends, which lost 5 bases and 7 bases, there was a span of 14 bases. CDR3 DNA: TGTGCCAGCAGCCTCTCAACGGGGGGTGAAGCTTTCTTT. This translates into CASSLSTGGEAFF. The whole variable domain, remainder taken from reference TRBV7-3 and TRBJ1-1, is GAGVSQTPSNKVTEKGKYVELRCDPISGHTALYWYRQSLGQGPEFLIYFQGTGAADDSGLPNDRFFAVRPEGSVSTLKIQRTERGDSAVYLCASSLSTGGEAFFGQGTRLTVV.

This clonotype was seen more than once but under ten times. This chain connects TRBV6-2 or TRBV6-3 to TRBJ2-1, with TRBD2 identical over 10 bases. Per the germline V gene, CDR1 is MNHEY and CDR2 is SVGEGT. The CDR3 has 18 residues. V lost 2 bases to trimming and J lost 3 bases; unmatched junction nucleotides: 10. CDR3 DNA: TGTGCCAGCAGTTACCCCCTAGCGGGAGTAAGGGGCTACAATGAGCAGTTCTTC. Its protein is CASSYPLAGVRGYNEQFF.

V usage is TRBV28 and J usage is TRBJ2-3; 10 bases align to TRBD2. The V gene end was trimmed by 6 bases and the J gene end by 4 bases; junction bases not matched to a gene: 7. CDR3 length: 15 amino acids. The germline CDR1 and CDR2 sequences are MDHEN and SYDVKM. The CDR3 loop reads CASRQGLASADTQYF. The CDR3 coding sequence is TGTGCCAGCAGACAGGGACTAGCGTCCGCAGATACGCAGTATTTT.

This chain uses TRBV20-1 with TRBJ1-6; D is unresolved. V was trimmed by 6 bases and J by 8 bases, leaving 5 bases between them. Germline V CDR1 and CDR2: DFQATT, SNEGSKA (reference sequence). CDR3 length: 10 residues. The CDR3 loop reads CSAGYSPLHF. CDR3 DNA sequence: TGCAGTGCGGGCTATTCACCCCTCCACTTT.

The chain uses TRBV10-3 and TRBJ2-5, with 8 bases identical to TRBD1. This CDR3 has 16 residues. V was clipped by 3 bases and J by 0 bases; unmatched bases: 6. The germline V gene encodes CDR1 ENHRY and CDR2 SYGVKD. The CDR3 DNA is TGTGCCATCAGTGATGGGCAGGGGGCGTACCAAGAGACCCAGTACTTC. Protein sequence: CAISDGQGAYQETQYF.

This clonotype was recorded at least ten times. This chain links TRBV29-1 with TRBJ1-2; a weak D match, TRBD1 (5 bases). The CDR3 covers 13 residues. In germline, CDR1 is SQVTM, CDR2 ANQGSEA. The germline V and J ends were trimmed by 3 bases and 4 bases, with 12 bases remaining between them. CDR3 residues: CSVDTRDRYGYTF. As DNA, the CDR3 is TGCAGCGTTGATACCCGGGACCGCTATGGCTACACCTTC.